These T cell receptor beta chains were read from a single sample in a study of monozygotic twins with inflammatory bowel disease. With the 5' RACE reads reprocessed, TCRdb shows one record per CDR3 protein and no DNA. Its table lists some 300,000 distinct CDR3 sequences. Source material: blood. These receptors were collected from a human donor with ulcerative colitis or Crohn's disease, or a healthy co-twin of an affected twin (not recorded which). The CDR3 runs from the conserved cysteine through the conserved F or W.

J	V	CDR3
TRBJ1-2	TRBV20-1	CSETDTGYGYTF
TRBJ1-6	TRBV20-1	CSAADNSPLHF
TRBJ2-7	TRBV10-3	CAISAGGYEQYF
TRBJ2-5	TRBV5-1	CASSYSTGEETQYF
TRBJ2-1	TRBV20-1	CSAAGLVYNEQFF
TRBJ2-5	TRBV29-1	CSVEWRQGGETQYF
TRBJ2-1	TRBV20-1	CSVQSGWRSEQFF
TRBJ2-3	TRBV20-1	CSAGGGASGMVDTQYF
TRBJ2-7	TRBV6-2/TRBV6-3	CASKTGLATTYEQYF
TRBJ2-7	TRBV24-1	CATSGGTGKIHEQYF
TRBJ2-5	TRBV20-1	CSGPPRRLAGVQETQYF
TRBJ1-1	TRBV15	CATSRVSEREAFF
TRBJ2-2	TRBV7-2	CASSPWGSGGAAGELFF
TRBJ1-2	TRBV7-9	CASSLAGDFSGYTF
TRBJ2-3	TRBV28	CASRATSSTDTQYF
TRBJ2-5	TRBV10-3	CAISESQAAETQYF
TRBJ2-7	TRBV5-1	CASSFGQVIYEQYF
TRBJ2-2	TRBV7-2	CASSRVAGGTGELFF
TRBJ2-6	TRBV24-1	CATSRTDSGANVLTF
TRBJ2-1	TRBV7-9	CASSLEFRERNEQFF
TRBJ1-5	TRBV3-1	CASSYTGSNQPQHF
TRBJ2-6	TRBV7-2	CASSAAGVPGANVLTF